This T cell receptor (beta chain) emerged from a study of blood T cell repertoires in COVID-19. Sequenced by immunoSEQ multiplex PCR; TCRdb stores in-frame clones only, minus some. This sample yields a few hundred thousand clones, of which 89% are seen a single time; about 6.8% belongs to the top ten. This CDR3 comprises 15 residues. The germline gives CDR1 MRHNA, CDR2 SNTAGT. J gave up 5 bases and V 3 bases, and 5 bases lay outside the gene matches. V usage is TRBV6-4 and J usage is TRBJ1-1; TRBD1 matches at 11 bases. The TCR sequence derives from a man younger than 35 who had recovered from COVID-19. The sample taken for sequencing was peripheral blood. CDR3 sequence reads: CASSEDGTGGTEAFF. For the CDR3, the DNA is TGTGCCAGCAGTGAAGACGGGACAGGGGGAACTGAAGCTTTCTTT.